These T cell receptor beta chains were read from a single sample in a study of beta chain features in type 1 diabetes. TCRdb's copy holds only in-frame clones and misses some; the assay was immunoSEQ multiplex PCR. This table holds 600,000 or so clones, 9.5% to 15% found once. Sequenced input: naive CD4+ T cells from blood. These receptors were collected from a young man with type 1 diabetes. CDR3s include the opening cysteine and the closing phenylalanine or tryptophan. Size is omitted from some rows. Given values are once, few, many or a class for expanded clones.

-,TRBV4-1,TRBJ2-6,CASSRGQASGANVLTF
-,TRBV11-2,TRBJ2-7,CASSLAGINEQYF
-,TRBV2,TRBJ2-5,CASSPRAWNEEAQYF
-,TRBV28,TRBJ2-1,CASKRGDYNEQFF
-,TRBV5-1,TRBJ2-6,CASSLSIAGANVLTF
-,TRBV28,TRBJ2-1,CASSSTGGPRDEQFF
-,TRBV18,TRBJ1-1,CASSPSLDSGAEAFF
few,TRBV14,TRBJ2-5,CASSQLGSGETQYF
-,TRBV18,TRBJ1-2,CASSPRDTPQYGYTF
few,TRBV28,TRBJ2-5,CASSFGQEETQYF
few,TRBV7-6,TRBJ2-3,CASSRLERGVNTDTQYF
few,TRBV6-6,TRBJ2-1,CASSYPLGNEQFF
few,TRBV27,TRBJ2-3,CASSSIGTSGVTDTQYF
few,TRBV9,TRBJ2-5,CASSVGASRETQYF
-,TRBV2,TRBJ1-2,CASRQTGANYGYTF
-,TRBV19,TRBJ2-7,CASSSDPSESYEQYF
few,TRBV7-2,TRBJ1-6,CASSTRDSPIGPLHF
few,TRBV5-4,TRBJ1-2,CASSAATGFGYTF
-,TRBV7-2,TRBJ2-6,CASSSQANVLTF
few,TRBV2,TRBJ1-2,CASSLEGLFGYGYTF
-,TRBV5-1,TRBJ1-3,CASGQGAGNTIYF
few,TRBV30,TRBJ1-2,CAWSRKGQGSEYYGYTF
-,TRBV7-9,TRBJ2-7,CASSVGGASRYEQYF
-,TRBV27,TRBJ2-1,CATSTGTGIGEQFF
-,TRBV7-3,TRBJ2-3,CASSIQQGIGTDTQYF
-,TRBV7-9,TRBJ1-2,CASSTDRSYGYTF
-,TRBV11-2,TRBJ2-1,CASSLIGLATGGGEQFF
-,TRBV9,TRBJ2-3,CASSPPHNPDTQYF
-,TRBV7-6,TRBJ2-2,CASSSYRGTGELFF
few,TRBV10-3,TRBJ2-3,CAISVGQSDTQYF
-,TRBV29-1,TRBJ1-5,CSVLGQADQPQHF
few,TRBV28,TRBJ2-7,CASHGTFSSYEQYF
few,TRBV4-3,TRBJ2-3,CASSQDGAGLAVTDTQYF
few,TRBV27,TRBJ2-7,CASSWRQGTTGEQYF
-,TRBV2,TRBJ2-5,CASSYFEGGGETQYF
-,TRBV4-3,TRBJ1-2,CASSQGVGRDISGGYTF
-,TRBV6-1,TRBJ2-3,CASRRTSGFDTQYF
-,TRBV9,TRBJ1-1,CASSTRTGGSTEAFF
-,TRBV14,TRBJ2-4,CASSLPGSGTKNIQYF
-,TRBV29-1,TRBJ2-5,CSVLREYEQETQYF
-,TRBV5-6,TRBJ2-3,CASSYRARATDTQYF
-,TRBV6-1,TRBJ2-1,CASGSGYTNEQFF